The sample holds a few counts of the clone carrying this TCR beta chain. This record comes from a study of blood T cells in healthy people across ages. This CDR3 has 12 amino acids. Looked up from germline, CDR1 is SQVTM and CDR2 is ANQGSEA. The V gene end was trimmed by 7 bases and the J gene end by 7 bases; junction bases not matched to a gene: 6. Alongside a J-beta primer mix, a sample-barcoded 5' primer served in a second PCR lasting roughly 6 to 12 cycles. TCRdb redid the calling of the 5' RACE reads with MiXCR, one entry per CDR3 protein. The table lists a few hundred thousand distinct CDR3 sequences, 25% to 35% of them singletons. This sample also appeared in a second study, on T cells of mothers and their children.

The rearrangement links TRBV29-1 to TRBJ2-5; 10 positions match TRBD2. The sequencing sample was made of blood. This TCR was sampled from a boy under 10 years old in good health. The CDR3 loop reads CSAERGGGTQYF. CDR3 in DNA: TGCAGCGCTGAGCGGGGGGGCGGGACCCAGTACTTC. The full variable domain, its missing parts supplied by reference TRBV29-1 and TRBJ2-5, is SAVISQKPSRDICQRGTSLTIQCQVDSQVTMMFWYRQQPGQSLTLIATANQGSEATYESGFVIDKFPISRPNLTFSTLTVSNMSPEDSSIYLCSAERGGGTQYFGPGTRLLVL.